The 19 T cell receptor beta chains below all came from one sample that was sequenced in a study of spatial heterogeneity in lung cancer. Regarding time point: sample taken at primary tumor resection. These receptors have no identified antigens. MiXCR, run by TCRdb on the 5' RACE reads, gives a single entry per CDR3 protein. Of fewer than 2,000 distinct CDR3 sequences in the sample, roughly 5.9% were seen once. Notes on the study in general: Tumor mutation counts were tracked by expanded intratumoral alpha and beta TCR counts.

Specimen: lung tumor tissue, collected at surgery. These receptors came from a female donor with early-stage non-small cell lung cancer.

By share of the sample, this clonotype is medium-sized. This beta chain turned up in a library designed for alpha chains; as an off-target read, its abundance says little. The gene calls are TRBV6-5 and TRBJ2-7; D perhaps matches TRBD2 (6 bases). This CDR3 is 14 amino acids long. CDR1 MNHEY and CDR2 SVGAGI come from the germline V gene. Trimming removed 4 bases from V and 2 bases from J, with 12 bases in between. The chain's CDR3 is CASSFREPPYEQYF. CDR3 coding DNA: TGTGCCAGCAGTTTCCGGGAGCCGCCCTACGAGCAGTACTTC.

As concerns this clonotype: Germline is not matched at one junction end, which may reflect a read error. Within a library made for alpha chains, this beta chain is off target, and its count is uninformative. This sequence joins TRBV27 and TRBJ2-7; D not resolved. The CDR3 loop spans 9 amino acids. The germline V gene has CDR1 MNHEY and CDR2 SMNVEV (reference sequence). The CDR3 coding sequence is TGTCCAGTCTCCAACGAGCAGTACTTC. The encoded protein is CPVSNEQYF.

In this sample, this clonotype is medium-sized. This beta chain slipped into a library made for alpha chains as a stray read, so its size is not meaningful. This chain uses TRBV5-1 with TRBJ2-7; D gene uncertain. In germline, CDR1 is SGHRS, CDR2 YFSETQ. CDR3 length: 14 amino acids. The ends were cut back, 2 bases at V and 3 bases at J, with 12 bases in the middle. Here the CDR3 DNA reads TGCGCCAGCAGCTTTGATACCGGGCGCTACGAGCAGTACTTC. As protein: CASSFDTGRYEQYF.

Sample share makes this clonotype medium-sized. Little can be read into the size of this beta chain, an off-target read in a library designed for alpha chains. The CDR3 bases are TGTGCCAGCAGCCTCGGACAGGGGTACCGACAGCCCCAGCATTTT. Translated, it gives CASSLGQGYRQPQHF. The genes are TRBV28 and TRBJ1-5; 9 positions match TRBD1. The CDR3 sequence is 15 residues long. The germline gives CDR1 MDHEN, CDR2 SYDVKM. V gave up 6 bases and J gave up 7 bases; unmatched junction bases: 10.

By sample share, this clonotype is medium-sized (0.01 to 0.1%). The size of this beta chain means little, since it is a stray read in a library made for alpha chains. The chain employs TRBV7-3 and TRBJ2-1, with D perhaps TRBD1 (6 bases). V was cut by 1 base and J by 5 bases, with 12 bases left in between. The CDR3 is 15 residues long. In germline, CDR1 is SGHTA, CDR2 FQGTGA. This CDR3 reads CASSLIGTGNNEQFF. The CDR3 DNA follows: TGTGCCAGCAGCTTAATTGGTACAGGGAACAATGAGCAGTTCTTC.

This clonotype is categorized as large. A library prepared for alpha chains yielded this beta chain as an off-target read; its size is of little meaning. The rearrangement joins TRBV6-2 or TRBV6-3 to TRBJ2-1, with D possibly being TRBD1 or TRBD2 (5 bases each). Germline V gene lookup returns CDR1 MNHEY and CDR2 SVGEGT. This CDR3 has 14 amino acids. V lost 10 bases to trimming and J lost 3 bases, with 16 bases between them. The CDR3 protein is CATLAGTFYNEQFF. CDR3 in DNA: TGTGCCACCCTTGCCGGGACGTTCTACAATGAGCAGTTCTTC.

In this sample, this clonotype is medium-sized (0.01 to 0.1%). The library was designed around alpha chains, so this beta chain is a stray read whose abundance carries little weight. The CDR3 reads CASSPGRGRDEQFF. DNA of the CDR3: TGCGCCAGCAGCCCGGGACGAGGAAGGGATGAGCAGTTCTTC. This chain uses TRBV5-1 with TRBJ2-1, with D perhaps TRBD1 or TRBD2 (5 bases each). The germline gives CDR1 SGHRS, CDR2 YFSETQ. Trimming took off 4 bases at V and 8 bases at J, with 16 bases between the two ends. The CDR3 totals 14 residues.

This clonotype counts as medium-sized. A library prepared for alpha chains yielded this beta chain as an off-target read; its size is of little meaning. V is TRBV12-3 or TRBV12-4 and J is TRBJ1-2; D might be TRBD1 (5 bases). There are 12 residues in the CDR3. Trimming pared 5 bases from V and 4 bases from J, leaving 8 bases between. Here the CDR3 reads CASSPTGYGYTF. CDR3 bases: TGTGCCAGCAGTCCCACAGGCTATGGCTACACCTTC.

This clonotype is termed medium-sized (0.01 to 0.1%). This beta chain turned up in a library designed for alpha chains; as an off-target read, its abundance says little. The V gene is TRBV20-1, the J gene TRBJ1-1; D gene uncertain. In germline, CDR1 is DFQATT, CDR2 SNEGSKA (reference sequence). Trimming pared 0 bases from V and 4 bases from J, leaving 12 bases between. This CDR3 has 14 amino acids. The DNA for the CDR3 is TGCAGTGCTAGAGATCCGAAGAGGATCACTGAAGCTTTCTTT. Translated, it gives CSARDPKRITEAFF.

This clonotype is medium-sized by share. Little can be read into the size of this beta chain, an off-target read in a library designed for alpha chains. The genes are TRBV20-1 and TRBJ2-7; maybe TRBD2 (5 bases). V was trimmed by 1 base and J by 4 bases, leaving 14 bases between them. CDR3 length equals 14 residues. CDR1 DFQATT and CDR2 SNEGSKA come from the germline V gene (reference sequence). CDR3 region: CSARVSLGLYEQYF. CDR3 DNA sequence: TGCAGTGCTAGAGTCTCACTAGGATTATACGAGCAGTACTTC.

This clonotype counts as medium-sized. This beta chain represents an off-target read in a library built for alpha chains; its size is of limited meaning. V and J are TRBV12-3 or TRBV12-4 and TRBJ2-5; a possible D gene is TRBD2 (6 bases). V lost 4 bases and J lost 0, with 12 bases in between. The CDR3 covers 15 residues. The CDR3 is CASSSTLAHQETQYF. The CDR3 DNA sequence: TGTGCCAGCAGTTCCACCCTAGCGCACCAAGAGACCCAGTACTTC.

By share of the sample, this clonotype is medium-sized. The size of this beta chain means little, since it is a stray read in a library made for alpha chains. This chain links TRBV5-4 with TRBJ1-2, with D possibly matching TRBD1 (5 bases). Between the trimmed V and J ends, which lost 1 base and 8 bases, there was a span of 12 bases. This CDR3 has 13 residues. Germline-derived CDR1 and CDR2 are SGHNT and YYREEE (reference sequence). Here the CDR3 reads CASSLLGGDGYTF. In nucleotides, the CDR3 is TGTGCCAGCAGCTTGCTCGGGGGGGACGGCTACACCTTC.

This clonotype is termed medium-sized. This beta chain lies outside the target of a library built for alpha chains; its clone size means little. The rearrangement links TRBV6-5 to TRBJ2-7; TRBD2 agrees at 9 bases. Germline V lookup: CDR1 MNHEY, CDR2 SVGAGI. V dropped 0 bases and J dropped 3; count of bases not matched to a gene: 18. This CDR3 is 20 amino acids long. CDR3 sequence reads: CASSYSQGSSGSLTIYEQYF. As DNA, the CDR3 is TGTGCCAGCAGTTACTCACAGGGAAGTAGCGGGAGTTTGACCATCTACGAGCAGTACTTC.

Of note for this clonotype: For a library built for alpha chains, this beta chain is a stray read; little rests on its size. In nucleotides, the CDR3 is TGTGCCAGCAGCTTAGCCGATGCGGGCGGACTGGAGTATTTT. Translated: CASSLADAGGLEYF. The chain combines TRBV7-9 with TRBJ2-3; a possible D gene is TRBD2 (5 bases). From germline, CDR1 is SEHNR and CDR2 FQNEAQ (reference sequence). The length of the CDR3 is 14 residues. V lost 0 bases to trimming and J lost 13 bases, with 17 bases between them.

This clonotype is termed medium-sized. This beta chain is a stray sequence in a library constructed for alpha chains; its clone size is not meaningful. The rearrangement links TRBV7-6 to TRBJ2-2; 12 bases fit TRBD2. CDR3 length: 18 amino acids. The germline V gene encodes CDR1 SGHVS and CDR2 FNYEAQ. V was pared by 5 bases and J by 3 bases, with 10 bases of the junction left unmatched. For the CDR3, the DNA is TGTGCCAGCAGCCGGCGGGCTAGCGGGGGGGTCGACACCGGGGAGCTGTTTTTT. Translated: CASSRRASGGVDTGELFF. Full variable domain (missing parts from reference TRBV7-6 and TRBJ2-2): GAGVSQSPRYKVTKRGQDVALRCDPISGHVSLYWYRQALGQGPEFLTYFNYEAQQDKSGLPNDRFSAERPEGSISTLTIQRTEQRDSAMYRCASSRRASGGVDTGELFFGEGSRLTVL.

Of note for this clonotype: The library was prepared for alpha chains; this beta chain is a stray read, so its frequency means little. The chain has TRBV7-2 and TRBJ2-5; TRBD2 agrees at 12 bases. CDR3 length: 20 residues. The germline V gene encodes CDR1 SGHTA and CDR2 FQGNSA. The V segment lost 5 bases and the J segment 1 base; nucleotides outside the gene matches: 17. CDR3: CASSRLPPGLAGGPQETQYF. DNA of the CDR3: TGTGCCAGCAGCCGCCTTCCGCCCGGGCTAGCGGGAGGGCCCCAAGAGACCCAGTACTTC.

This clonotype is categorized as medium-sized. Since it is a stray read in a library aimed at alpha chains, this beta chain has a size that is not meaningful. The chain carries TRBV19 and TRBJ2-3, with D unresolved. The V gene's germline CDR1 is LNHDA and CDR2 SQIVND (reference sequence). The CDR3 extends over 14 amino acids. V was clipped by 4 bases and J by 4 bases, with 12 bases between them. The CDR3 loop reads CASSKLPPPDTQYF. The CDR3 bases are TGTGCCAGTAGTAAGTTACCGCCGCCAGATACGCAGTATTTT.

This clonotype is judged medium-sized. This beta chain slipped into a library made for alpha chains as a stray read, so its size is not meaningful. This chain joins TRBV20-1 and TRBJ2-3; possible D gene TRBD2, 6 bases. Germline V gene sequence: CDR1 DFQATT, CDR2 SNEGSKA (reference sequence). CDR3 length: 14 amino acids. The V end lost 3 bases, the J end lost 4 bases, and 14 bases lay between the germline ends. The CDR3 bases are TGCAGTGCTAGCGGGAGTGCTGGTTCAGATACGCAGTATTTT. It encodes CSASGSAGSDTQYF.

In its sample, this clonotype is medium-sized (0.01 to 0.1%). Little can be read into the size of this beta chain, an off-target read in a library designed for alpha chains. CDR3 protein: CASKGRGYTGELFF. The CDR3 DNA follows: TGTGCCAGCAAAGGCAGGGGGTACACCGGGGAGCTGTTTTTT. V is TRBV6-5 and J is TRBJ2-2, with 7 bases aligning to TRBD1. Germline V gene sequence: CDR1 MNHEY, CDR2 SVGAGI. Losses at the gene ends were 7 bases for V and 3 bases for J; bases not matched to a gene: 5. This CDR3 contains 14 residues.